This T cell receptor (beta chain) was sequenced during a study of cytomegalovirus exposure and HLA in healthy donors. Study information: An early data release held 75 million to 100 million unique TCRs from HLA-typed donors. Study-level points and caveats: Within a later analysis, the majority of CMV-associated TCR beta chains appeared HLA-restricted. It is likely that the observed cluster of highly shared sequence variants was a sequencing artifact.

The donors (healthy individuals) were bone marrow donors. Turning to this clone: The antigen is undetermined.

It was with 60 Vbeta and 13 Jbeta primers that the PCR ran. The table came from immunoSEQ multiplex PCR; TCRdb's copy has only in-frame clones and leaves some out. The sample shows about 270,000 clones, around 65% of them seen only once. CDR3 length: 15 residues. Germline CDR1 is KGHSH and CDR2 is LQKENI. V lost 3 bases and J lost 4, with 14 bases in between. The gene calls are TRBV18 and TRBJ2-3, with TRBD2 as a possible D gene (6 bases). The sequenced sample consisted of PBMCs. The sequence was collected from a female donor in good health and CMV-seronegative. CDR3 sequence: CASSPGLGGADTQYF. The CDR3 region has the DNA TGTGCCAGCTCACCGGGTTTGGGAGGCGCAGATACGCAGTATTTT.